This TCR beta chain was captured in a study of blood T cell repertoires in COVID-19. On the study more broadly: COVID-19 samples collected from the United States, Italy and Spain covered acute and convalescent phases. The analysed material was cDNA or gDNA that came from T cells, B-cell-depleted T cells, or PBMCs.

In Seattle, patients joined the study during active infection and were tracked longitudinally. The CDR3 is 17 amino acids. V was pared by 4 bases and J by 4 bases, with 20 bases between. Germline V gives CDR1 SGDLS, CDR2 YYNGEE. Study processing details: From reference gene primer amplification, estimates of nucleated cell counts were derived. Using immunoSEQ multiplex PCR, the repertoire was profiled, and TCRdb retains in-frame clones only, with some absent. V and J calls and clone size are copied from that table; D and trimming were computed from the DNA. Of about 200,000 clones in the sample, around 83% were seen once.

V and J are TRBV9 and TRBJ2-2, with D maybe TRBD2 (5 bases). Sequencing was carried out using peripheral blood. This TCR was sampled from a woman aged 45 to 65 with COVID-19, enrolled during active disease. CDR3 DNA: TGTGCCAGCAGCCCACGGACTGCCCTCGTCGTCACCGGGGAGCTGTTTTTT. Encoded protein: CASSPRTALVVTGELFF.